This entry concerns a single T cell receptor (beta chain). This sample stems from a study of blood T cell repertoires in COVID-19. Generated by immunoSEQ multiplex PCR, the TCRdb table keeps only in-frame clones and is missing some. The sample carries approximately 97,000 clones, 85% recorded once. The V end lost 3 bases, the J end lost 5 bases, and 16 bases lay between the germline ends. CDR3 length: 15 residues. Germline V gene lookup returns CDR1 MNHEY and CDR2 SVGEGT. Sample: peripheral blood. The source of this sequence is a man older than 75 with acute or convalescent COVID-19. J is TRBJ1-2 and V is TRBV6-2 or TRBV6-3; D gene uncertain. CDR3 amino acids: CASSYGPSMLYGYTF. In DNA, the CDR3 is TGTGCCAGCAGTTATGGGCCGTCAATGCTTTATGGCTACACCTTC.